The TCR beta chain described here comes from a study of technical replicates of blood from several donors. The repertoire was sequenced with immunoSEQ multiplex PCR; TCRdb's copy has only in-frame clones and lacks some. The top ten clones hold 0.39% of a sample with some 48,000 clones, 95% to 97% of them seen once. Sequencing was done on a sample of T cells isolated from PBMCs. The sequence came from a human donor in good health.

Written as DNA, the CDR3 is TGTGCCAGCAGCGTCGCCGGTAGCGGGAGGGTAGAGACCCAGTACTTC. Translated: CASSVAGSGRVETQYF. The chain joins TRBV9 to TRBJ2-5; TRBD2 matches at 11 bases. Germline trimming cut 2 bases from V and 4 bases from J; bases unmatched to any gene: 7. The CDR3 totals 16 residues. The V gene's germline CDR1 is SGDLS and CDR2 YYNGEE.